The 8 T cell receptor beta chains below come from one sample, sequenced in a study of T cells in localized non-small cell lung cancer. Sequencing was performed with immunoSEQ multiplex PCR; in TCRdb, only in-frame clones are kept and a portion is missing. Of roughly 70,000 clones listed, about 86% are singletons. Specimen: peripheral blood, collected before any cancer treatment. The receptors were gathered from a male donor aged 60 or over with stage III squamous cell lung carcinoma.

This clone was counted only a few times. The CDR3 DNA reads as TGTGCCAGCAGTGAGCGGCAGAACAATGAGCAGTTCTTC. Encoded protein: CASSERQNNEQFF. This chain joins TRBV6-1 and TRBJ2-1; D call uncertain. The V gene's germline CDR1 is MNHNS and CDR2 SASEGT. Trimming cost V 3 bases and J 5 bases, with 8 bases left between them. CDR3 length equals 13 residues.

CDR3 sequence reads: CASSSTGFNQPQHF. The CDR3 DNA reads TGTGCCAGCAGCTCAACAGGGTTCAATCAGCCCCAGCATTTT. The J gene is TRBJ1-5, the V gene TRBV7-2; maybe TRBD1 (6 bases). The length of the CDR3 is 14 residues. Germline loops: CDR1 SGHTA, CDR2 FQGNSA. The V gene lost 4 bases and the J gene lost 3 bases, with 10 bases spanning the gap. Based on the CDR3 plus reference TRBV7-2 and TRBJ1-5, the full variable domain is GAGVSQSPSNKVTEKGKDVELRCDPISGHTALYWYRQSLGQGLEFLIYFQGNSAPDKSGLPSDRFSAERTGGSVSTLTIQRTQQEDSAVYLCASSSTGFNQPQHFGDGTRLSIL.

The rearrangement uses TRBV13 and TRBJ2-1; 12 nucleotides match TRBD2. Trimming at V came to 6 bases and at J to 6 bases, leaving 9 bases not matched to a gene. There are 16 residues in the CDR3. Germline V lookup: CDR1 PRHDT, CDR2 FYEKMQ (reference sequence). The CDR3 sequence: CASSSTSGGICNEQFF. The CDR3 DNA is TGTGCCAGCAGTTCGACTAGCGGGGGTATCTGCAATGAGCAGTTCTTC.

The gene calls are TRBV20-1 and TRBJ1-1; the D gene is possibly TRBD1 (5 bases). CDR1 is DFQATT and CDR2 is SNEGSKA in the germline V gene (reference sequence). The CDR3 consists of 11 residues. Trimming shortened V by 3 bases and J by 5 bases, and 7 bases separated the two germline ends. CDR3 sequence: CSARKGTEAFF. CDR3 in DNA: TGCAGTGCTAGGAAGGGGACTGAAGCTTTCTTT.

The CDR3 is CASNPGWGETQYF. The CDR3 DNA is TGTGCCAGCAACCCGGGGTGGGGAGAGACCCAGTACTTC. The chain has TRBV6-5 and TRBJ2-5; a possible D gene is TRBD2 (5 bases). Between the trimmed V and J ends, which lost 7 bases and 4 bases, there was a span of 13 bases. This CDR3 region has 13 residues. Germline V CDR1 and CDR2: MNHEY, SVGAGI.

The rearrangement uses TRBV9 and TRBJ1-4, with D hard to call. The CDR3 sequence is 17 residues long. The germline CDR1 and CDR2 sequences are SGDLS and YYNGEE. V gave up 3 bases and J gave up 0 bases, with 15 bases separating them. The CDR3 protein is CASSARLGRATNEKLFF. For the CDR3, the DNA is TGTGCCAGCAGCGCCCGCCTAGGGCGGGCAACTAATGAAAAACTGTTTTTT.

V and J are TRBV19 and TRBJ1-5; D not resolved. CDR1 and CDR2 from the germline V gene are LNHDA and SQIVND (reference sequence). The CDR3 covers 15 residues. The V gene lost 1 base and the J gene lost 6 bases, with 13 bases spanning the gap. In DNA, the CDR3 is TGTGCCAGTAGTATAGCCGTGGGAGGGAGTCAGCCCCAGCATTTT. Translation gives CASSIAVGGSQPQHF.

This chain uses TRBV28 with TRBJ2-7; TRBD2 aligns across 10 bases. Germline V gives CDR1 MDHEN, CDR2 SYDVKM. V shed 6 bases, J shed 7 bases, and the junction held 9 bases outside the gene matches. The CDR3 runs to 14 residues. The DNA for the CDR3 is TGTGCCAGCAGCCAGCGGGGGGGACCCTTTGAGCAGTACGTC. This encodes CASSQRGGPFEQYV.